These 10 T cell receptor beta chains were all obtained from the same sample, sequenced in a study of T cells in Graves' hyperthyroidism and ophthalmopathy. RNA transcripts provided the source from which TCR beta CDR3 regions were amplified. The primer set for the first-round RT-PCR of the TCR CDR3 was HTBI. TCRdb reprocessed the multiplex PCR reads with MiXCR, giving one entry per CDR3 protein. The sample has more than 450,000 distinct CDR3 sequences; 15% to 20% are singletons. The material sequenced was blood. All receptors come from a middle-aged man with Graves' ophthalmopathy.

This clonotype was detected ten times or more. CDR3 nucleotide sequence: TGTGCCAGCAGTTTTCGACAGGGCGCCGAAGCTTTCTTT. Translated: CASSFRQGAEAFF. V is TRBV27 and J is TRBJ1-1; TRBD1 matches 7 bases. Germline CDR1 MNHEY, CDR2 SMNVEV (reference sequence). The CDR3 sequence is 13 residues long. V lost 3 bases, J lost 8 bases, and 6 bases stayed unmatched.

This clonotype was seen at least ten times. CDR3 sequence: CASSPPGNTEAFF. CDR3 coding DNA: TGTGCCAGCAGCCCCCCCGGGAACACTGAAGCTTTCTTT. This chain connects TRBV12-3 or TRBV12-4 to TRBJ1-1; D not resolved. V was cut by 6 bases and J by 1 base, with 9 bases left in between. This CDR3 is 13 amino acids long.

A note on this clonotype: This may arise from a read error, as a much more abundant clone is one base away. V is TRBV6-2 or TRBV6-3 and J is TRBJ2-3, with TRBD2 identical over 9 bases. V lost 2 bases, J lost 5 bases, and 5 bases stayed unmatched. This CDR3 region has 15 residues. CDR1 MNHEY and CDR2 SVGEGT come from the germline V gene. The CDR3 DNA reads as TGTGCCAGCAGTTACACAGCGGGAGGAAGAGATACGCAGTATTTT. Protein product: CASSYTAGGRDTQYF.

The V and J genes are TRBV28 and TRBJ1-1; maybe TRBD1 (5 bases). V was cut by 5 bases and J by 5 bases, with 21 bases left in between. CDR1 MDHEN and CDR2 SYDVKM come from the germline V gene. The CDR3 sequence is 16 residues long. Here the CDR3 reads CASSLGGRGGGTEAFF. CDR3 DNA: TGTGCCAGCAGTCTTGGGGGGAGGGGTGGTGGAACTGAAGCTTTCTTT.

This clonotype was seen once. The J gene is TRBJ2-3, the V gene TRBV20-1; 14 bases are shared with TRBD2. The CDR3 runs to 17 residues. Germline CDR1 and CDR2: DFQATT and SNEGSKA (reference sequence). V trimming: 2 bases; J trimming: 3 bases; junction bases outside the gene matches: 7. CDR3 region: CSARRLAGGPITDTQYF. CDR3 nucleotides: TGCAGTGCTAGAAGACTAGCGGGGGGGCCAATAACAGATACGCAGTATTTT.

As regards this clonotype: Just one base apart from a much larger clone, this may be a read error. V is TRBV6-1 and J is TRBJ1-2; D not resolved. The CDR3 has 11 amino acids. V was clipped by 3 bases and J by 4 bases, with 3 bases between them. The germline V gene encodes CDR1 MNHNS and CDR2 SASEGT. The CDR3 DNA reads TGTGCCAGCAGTGAGAGCTATGGCTACACCTTC. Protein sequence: CASSESYGYTF.

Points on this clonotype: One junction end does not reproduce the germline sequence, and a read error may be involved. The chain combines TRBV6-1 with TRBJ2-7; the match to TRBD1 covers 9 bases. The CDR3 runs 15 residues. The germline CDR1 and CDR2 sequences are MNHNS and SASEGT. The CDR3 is CASSDRDRASYKQYF. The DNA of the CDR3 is TGTGCCAGCAGTGACCGGGACAGGGCCTCCTACAAGCAGTACTTC.

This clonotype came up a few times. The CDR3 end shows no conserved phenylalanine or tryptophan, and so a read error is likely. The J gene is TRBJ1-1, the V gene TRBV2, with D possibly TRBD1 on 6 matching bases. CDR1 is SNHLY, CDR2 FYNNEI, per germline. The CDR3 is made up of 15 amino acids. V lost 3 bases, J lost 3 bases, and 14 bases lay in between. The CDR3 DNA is TGTGCCAGCAGTGAGCCCTCATCAGGGGACACTGAAGCTTTCTCT. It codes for CASSEPSSGDTEAFS.

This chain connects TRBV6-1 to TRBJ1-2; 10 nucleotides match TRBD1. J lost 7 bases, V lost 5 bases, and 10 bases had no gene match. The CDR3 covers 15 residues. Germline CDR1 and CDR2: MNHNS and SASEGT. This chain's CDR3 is CASSPLTGGKGGYTF. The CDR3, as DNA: TGTGCCAGCAGTCCACTGACAGGGGGCAAGGGTGGCTACACCTTC.

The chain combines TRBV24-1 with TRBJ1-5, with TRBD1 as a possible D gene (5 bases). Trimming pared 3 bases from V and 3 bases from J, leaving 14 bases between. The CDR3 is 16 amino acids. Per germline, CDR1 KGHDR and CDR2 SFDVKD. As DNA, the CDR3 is TGTGCCACCAGTGATCCAAGGGAGGGGAACAATCAGCCCCAGCATTTT. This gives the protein CATSDPREGNNQPQHF.